A selection of T cell receptor beta chains follows, all from one sample in a study of blood T cell repertoires in COVID-19. Produced via immunoSEQ multiplex PCR; TCRdb's table is partial and in-frame only. The table includes some 130,000 clones, about 90% detected once. Sequenced input: peripheral blood. The receptors were gathered from a woman aged 60-75 years with acute or convalescent COVID-19. Each CDR3 is given with its conserved first and last residue. D genes are given only for firm matches. Not all rows give a size; the values are once, few, many and, for expanded clones, a class.

v_call: TRBV24-1
clone_size: .
j_call: TRBJ2-3
d_call: .
cdr3_aa: CATSREAGTDTQYF
cdr3_nt: TGTGCCACCAGTCGAGAGGCGGGCACAGATACGCAGTATTTT

v_call: TRBV28
clone_size: once
j_call: TRBJ1-3
d_call: .
cdr3_aa: CASSRGSGNTIYF
cdr3_nt: TGTGCCAGCAGTCGGGGTTCTGGAAACACCATATATTTT

v_call: TRBV10-3
clone_size: .
j_call: TRBJ1-1
d_call: .
cdr3_aa: CAISESGGTTEAFF
cdr3_nt: TGTGCCATCAGTGAGTCTGGGGGGACCACTGAAGCTTTCTTT

v_call: TRBV28
clone_size: .
j_call: TRBJ1-5
d_call: .
cdr3_aa: CASSPLNQPQHF
cdr3_nt: TGTGCCAGCAGTCCCCTCAATCAGCCCCAGCATTTT

v_call: TRBV5-1
clone_size: .
j_call: TRBJ2-4
d_call: TRBD1
cdr3_aa: CASAGTGGAGNIQYF
cdr3_nt: TGCGCCAGCGCCGGGACAGGGGGCGCGGGAAACATTCAGTACTTC

v_call: TRBV6-5
clone_size: .
j_call: TRBJ1-1
d_call: .
cdr3_aa: CASSYRSESAEAFF
cdr3_nt: TGTGCCAGCAGTTACAGGAGCGAAAGCGCTGAAGCTTTCTTT

v_call: TRBV19
clone_size: .
j_call: TRBJ2-3
d_call: .
cdr3_aa: CASSELSGKGADTQYF
cdr3_nt: TGTGCCAGTAGTGAACTTTCGGGAAAGGGCGCAGATACGCAGTATTTT

v_call: TRBV7-9
clone_size: .
j_call: TRBJ2-1
d_call: .
cdr3_aa: CASSLFSSEQFF
cdr3_nt: TGTGCCAGCAGCTTATTTAGCAGTGAGCAGTTCTTC

v_call: TRBV19
clone_size: .
j_call: TRBJ2-1
d_call: TRBD2
cdr3_aa: CASSRVASGQNEQFF
cdr3_nt: TGTGCCAGTAGTCGGGTGGCTAGCGGGCAGAATGAGCAGTTCTTC

v_call: TRBV30
clone_size: .
j_call: TRBJ1-5
d_call: .
cdr3_aa: CAWRDRRGQPQHF
cdr3_nt: TGTGCCTGGAGGGACAGACGGGGACAGCCCCAGCATTTT

v_call: TRBV6-6
clone_size: .
j_call: TRBJ1-2
d_call: TRBD1
cdr3_aa: CASTPRDRNYGYTF
cdr3_nt: TGTGCCAGCACGCCGAGGGACAGAAACTATGGCTACACCTTC

v_call: TRBV3-1/TRBV3-2
clone_size: .
j_call: TRBJ2-5
d_call: TRBD1
cdr3_aa: CASSQEDREETQYF
cdr3_nt: TGTGCCAGCAGCCAAGAGGACAGGGAAGAGACCCAGTACTTC

v_call: TRBV20-1
clone_size: .
j_call: TRBJ1-6
d_call: .
cdr3_aa: CSASYGVNSPLHF
cdr3_nt: TGCAGTGCTAGTTACGGGGTCAATTCACCCCTCCACTTT

v_call: TRBV30
clone_size: .
j_call: TRBJ1-4
d_call: .
cdr3_aa: CALTGNGEKLFF
cdr3_nt: TGTGCCTTAACAGGGAATGGAGAAAAACTGTTTTTT

v_call: TRBV7-2
clone_size: few
j_call: TRBJ2-7
d_call: TRBD2
cdr3_aa: CASSSPAGGLAGSEQYF
cdr3_nt: TGTGCCAGCAGCTCACCCGCGGGGGGACTAGCGGGATCCGAGCAGTACTTC

v_call: TRBV30
clone_size: few
j_call: TRBJ1-3
d_call: .
cdr3_aa: CAWSPTVARSGNTIYF
cdr3_nt: TGTGCCTGGAGTCCTACGGTAGCACGCTCTGGAAACACCATATATTTT